The sample holds many counts of the clone carrying this TCR beta chain. No antigen is known for it. CDR1 MNHEY and CDR2 SVGAGI come from the germline V gene. The ends were cut back, 5 bases at V and 0 bases at J, with 8 bases in the middle. This CDR3 comprises 14 residues. Other autoimmune diseases, uncontrolled infections, pregnancy or lactation ruled patients out of participation. This specimen comes from a study of Graves' ophthalmopathy and Graves' hyperthyroidism. Study-wide results and limits: The model predicted ophthalmopathy progression with 70.59% sensitivity and less than 85% specificity.

Amplification from RNA transcripts yielded the TCR beta CDR3 regions. HTBI primers primed a first-round RT-PCR, and a second-round multiplex PCR followed. One entry per CDR3 protein, called by TCRdb with MiXCR from the multiplex PCR reads. The table includes almost 400,000 distinct CDR3 sequences, about a sixth detected once. This receptor was identified in a woman between 18 and 30 years old with Graves' ophthalmopathy. This rearrangement joins TRBV6-5 to TRBJ1-3; no definite D call. Source material: peripheral blood. The CDR3 DNA reads as TGTGCCAGCAGTCTTATTACCTCTGGAAACACCATATATTTT. Its protein product is CASSLITSGNTIYF.